This T cell receptor beta chain was retrieved from a study of vaccination effects on CD4 cells after COVID-19 (dated by TCRdb to 2021 to 2024). About the study as a whole: Across the study, the median time from the second dose to post-vaccine sampling was 72 days (range 14 to 241). SARS-CoV-2 spike-specific CD4+ TCR repertoires were compared before and after mRNA vaccination in COVID-19 convalescent patients and in infection-naive vaccine recipients. Altogether, 10 COVID-19 convalescent patients and several SARS-CoV-2-naive healthy vaccine recipients made up the full study. In the study, cultures from other donors were sequenced using the Oncomine TCR Beta short-read assay on an Illumina iSeq 100. General findings and caveats noted by the study authors: The study was limited by a small number of convalescent patients and lacked early post-infection timepoints. In healthy vaccine recipients, vaccine-induced clones were almost all SARS-CoV-2 mono-reactive, with only 1 of 255 being cross-reactive with common cold coronaviruses. Both infection-induced and vaccine-induced clones contracted markedly at late post-vaccination timepoints, which is consistent with waning T cell responses.

As to this clone: What antigen it recognizes has not been identified. Base qualities are missing; no much larger clone stands one base away.

The ViraFEST assay stimulated PBMC with viral peptide pools and then used TCR sequencing to identify antigen-specific CD4+ T cell clonotypes by expansion. After around eleven days of culture, CD4+ T cells were isolated with the EasySep CD4+ T cell isolation kit. Each participant received two doses of an mRNA SARS-CoV-2 vaccine, either BNT162b2 or mRNA-1273. Healthy vaccine recipients had no prior SARS-CoV-2 infection, confirmed by negative nucleocapsid antibodies before and after vaccination. Under 2.5 million PBMC per well were cultured with approximately 10 ug/ml peptides in IMDM containing approximately 4.7% human AB serum, 8.5 to 10 IU/ml IL-2 and gentamicin. On days 3 and 7, half of the culture medium was replaced with fresh IL-2-containing medium. Unless otherwise noted, each peptide stimulation condition was cultured in triplicate wells. Using Ficoll-Paque Plus gradient centrifugation, PBMC were separated from whole blood and then either used fresh or cryopreserved at -140C. Overlapping peptide pools spanned the spike proteins of SARS-CoV-2 and the common cold coronaviruses HCoV-NL63, HCoV-OC43 and HCoV-229E. The QIAamp micro DNA kit was used to extract genomic DNA from the cultured CD4+ T cells.

The CDR3 contains 14 residues, cysteine and phenylalanine counted. The only DNA kept is the CDR3, 42 bases in frame from the first base. As encoded in the germline V gene, CDR1 is SGHRS while CDR2 is YFSETQ. V was cut back by 4 bases and J by 5 bases, leaving a gap of 10 bases between them. Libraries were prepared through the immunoSEQ multiplex PCR assay. TCR beta CDR3 sequencing was performed on DNA from the cultured, isolated CD4+ T cells. In the paper's pipeline: Non-productive TCR sequences were removed and reads were trimmed to the CDR3 region, keeping CDR3s of at least 7 amino acids. Antigen-specific clonotypes were identified with the MANAFEST web app by comparing expansion in peptide wells against reference cultures. For clones to be considered positive, expansion at FDR<0.05 versus reference and all other wells, an odds ratio above 5, and a frequency above 0.1% in two replicate wells were required. Cross-reactive clonotypes were defined as significantly expanded in SARS-CoV-2 spike wells and in at least one common cold coronavirus spike condition. Using the stringdist R package, CDR3 similarity was measured by Levenshtein distance, and unrooted trees were constructed with ape in R 3.6.1. The table comes from immuneACCESS by way of TCRdb, which keeps in-frame sequences with V and J called. Part of the clones is missing from these tables; in studies checked, under half for an unresolved V gene and the rest for unknown reasons. The V and J calls and the clone size are those of that table, but D and trimming were determined from the DNA. The sample table lists about 59,000 clones, around four fifths of them with a count of one. Roughly 2% of the sample is taken by the ten largest.

The chain is assembled from TRBV5-1 and TRBJ1-6, with the identity of the D gene unclear. This sample comprised CD4+ T cells from PBMCs cultured with HCoV-OC43 spike peptides, obtained after COVID-19 vaccination. According to the study, the label for this sample's cell subset or site signals: HCoV-OC43 spike overlapping peptide pool stimulation. The TCR originated in a human donor who received a COVID-19 vaccine. The CDR3 reads as follows: CASSRDGDNSPLHF. The base sequence is TGCGCCAGCAGCCGCGACGGGGATAATTCACCCCTCCACTTT.